The following is a T cell receptor beta chain sequence with its context. The record originates from a study of T cell changes during pregnancy in multiple sclerosis. Germline loops: CDR1 MNHNS, CDR2 SASEGT. Trimming left V 7 bases short and J 0 bases short, with 9 bases between. The CDR3 loop spans 13 amino acids. Assay: immunoSEQ multiplex PCR; the TCRdb copy retains only in-frame clones and omits some. The data contain roughly 100,000 clones, 90% to 95% of them seen just once; the ten biggest clones take up about 1.6%. The source of this sequence is a female donor in good health, enrolled as a control in a pregnancy study. This specimen was peripheral blood, taken after pregnancy. The chain is built from TRBV6-1 and TRBJ1-1, with D tentatively TRBD1 (5 bases). The CDR3 region is CASKDIMNTEAFF. CDR3 bases: TGTGCCAGCAAGGACATTATGAACACTGAAGCTTTCTTT.